This is a list of T cell receptor beta chains from one sample in a study of cytomegalovirus exposure and HLA in healthy donors. TCRdb's table, derived via immunoSEQ multiplex PCR, lists solely in-frame clones and lacks some. This table lists some 150,000 clones. Sequenced material: PBMCs. The receptors derive from a woman in her late teens or twenties in good health and CMV-seropositive. Each CDR3 is given with its conserved first and last residue. Each record gives: V gene, J gene, D gene, CDR3 DNA, CDR3 protein. D genes are given only for firm matches.

>TRBV5-1|TRBJ2-5|.
TGCGCCAGCAGCTTGGCCTCCATCCGAGGGTCGGAGACCCAGTACTTC
CASSLASIRGSETQYF
>TRBV19|TRBJ2-3|TRBD1
TGTGCCAGTAGGGGGACAGGGTGGACAGATACGCAGTATTTT
CASRGTGWTDTQYF
>TRBV19|TRBJ2-2|TRBD1
TGTGCCAGTAGTGCTAGGACAGGGGATACCGGGGAGCTGTTTTTT
CASSARTGDTGELFF
>TRBV5-8|TRBJ2-4|TRBD2
TGTGCCAGCAGCTTAGCGGGGAAGTCGGACATTCAGTACTTC
CASSLAGKSDIQYF
>TRBV5-5|TRBJ1-1|TRBD1
TGTGCCAGCAGCTCGGACCCTACAGGGGGCACTGAAGCTTTCTTT
CASSSDPTGGTEAFF
>TRBV6-4|TRBJ2-3|.
TGTGCCAGCAGTGCCTCCGGAGTCACAGATACGCAGTATTTT
CASSASGVTDTQYF
>TRBV19|TRBJ2-3|.
TGTGCCAGTAGTGGACAAGGCACAGATACGCAGTATTTT
CASSGQGTDTQYF
>TRBV5-1|TRBJ1-2|.
TGCGCCAGCAGCTTCGGTCAGGGAACTAACTATGGCTACACCTTC
CASSFGQGTNYGYTF
>TRBV28|TRBJ1-1|.
TGTGCCAGCAGTCCGTACCTAAGGAACACTGAAGCTTTCTTT
CASSPYLRNTEAFF
>TRBV18|TRBJ2-7|TRBD2
TGTGCCAGCTCACCGGCTCGGGGGGACTACGAGCAGTACTTC
CASSPARGDYEQYF
>TRBV11-3|TRBJ2-7|.
TGTGCCAGCAGCGGCTACAGGGAACCCCCCTACGAGCAGTACTTC
CASSGYREPPYEQYF
>TRBV9|TRBJ2-5|TRBD2
TGTGCCAGCAGCGTCGGGGGGGAGACCCAGTACTTC
CASSVGGETQYF
>TRBV29-1|TRBJ2-7|TRBD2
TGCAGCGTTTCCGGGGGGGAGCAGTACTTC
CSVSGGEQYF
>TRBV10-3|TRBJ2-7|.
TGTGCCATCAGTGAGTCGTCTTACGAGCAGTACTTC
CAISESSYEQYF
>TRBV25-1|TRBJ2-7|TRBD1
TGTGCCAGCACGGCCCAGGGGGCGGCGAGCTACGAGCAGTACTTC
CASTAQGAASYEQYF
>TRBV25-1|TRBJ1-4|.
TGTGCCAGCAGTGTCACAACTAATGAAAAACTGTTTTTT
CASSVTTNEKLFF
>TRBV11-2|TRBJ1-3|TRBD1
TGTGCCAGCAGGAAGGGACAGGACTCTGGAAACACCATATATTTT
CASRKGQDSGNTIYF
>TRBV13|TRBJ2-5|TRBD2
TGTGCCAGCAGCCCCCGGACTAGCGGAGGGTACCAAGAGACCCAGTACTTC
CASSPRTSGGYQETQYF
>TRBV7-2|TRBJ1-3|.
TGTGCCAGCAGCTTAGCCCTGACTGTGAACACCATATATTTT
CASSLALTVNTIYF
>TRBV10-1|TRBJ2-5|TRBD2
TGCGCCAGCAGCAATCAGCGGGACTCCCAAGAGACCCAGTACTTC
CASSNQRDSQETQYF
>TRBV5-1|TRBJ1-4|.
TGCGCCAGCAGCTTGGAACAGGGTACTAATGAAAAACTGTTTTTT
CASSLEQGTNEKLFF
>TRBV5-8|TRBJ2-5|TRBD2
TGTGCCAGCAGCAAAGGACTAGCCCGGGGCAGGGAGACCCAGTACTTC
CASSKGLARGRETQYF
>TRBV5-1|TRBJ2-2|TRBD1
TGCGCCAGCAGCTTGGCAGGGGGTAACACCGGGGAGCTGTTTTTT
CASSLAGGNTGELFF